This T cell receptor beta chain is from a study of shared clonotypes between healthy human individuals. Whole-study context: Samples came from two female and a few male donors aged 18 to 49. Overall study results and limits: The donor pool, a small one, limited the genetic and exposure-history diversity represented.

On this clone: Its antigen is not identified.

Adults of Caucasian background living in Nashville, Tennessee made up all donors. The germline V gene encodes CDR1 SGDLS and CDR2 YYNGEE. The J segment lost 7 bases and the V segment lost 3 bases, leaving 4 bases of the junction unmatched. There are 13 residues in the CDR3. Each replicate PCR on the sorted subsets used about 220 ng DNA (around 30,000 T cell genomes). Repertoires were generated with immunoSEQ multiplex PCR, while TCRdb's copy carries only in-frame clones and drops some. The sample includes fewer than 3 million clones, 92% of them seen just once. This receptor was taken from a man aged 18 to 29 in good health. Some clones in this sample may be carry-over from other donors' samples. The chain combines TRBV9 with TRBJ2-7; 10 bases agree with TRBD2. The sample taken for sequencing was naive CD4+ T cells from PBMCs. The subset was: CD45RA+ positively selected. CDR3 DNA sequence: TGTGCCAGCAGCGCGCTAGCGGGAGCGGAGCAGTACTTC. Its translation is CASSALAGAEQYF.